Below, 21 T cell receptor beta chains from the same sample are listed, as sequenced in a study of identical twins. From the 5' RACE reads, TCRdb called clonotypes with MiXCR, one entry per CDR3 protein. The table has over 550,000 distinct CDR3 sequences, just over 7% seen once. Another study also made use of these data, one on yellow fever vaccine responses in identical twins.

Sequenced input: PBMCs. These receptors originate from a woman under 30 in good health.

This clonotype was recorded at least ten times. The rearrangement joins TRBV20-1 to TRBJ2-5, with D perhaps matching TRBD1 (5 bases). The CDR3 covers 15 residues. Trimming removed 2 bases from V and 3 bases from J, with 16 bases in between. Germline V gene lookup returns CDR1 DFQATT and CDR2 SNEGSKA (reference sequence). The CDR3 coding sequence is TGCAGTGCTAGACCTCAAGTCCCCAGGGAAGAGACCCAGTACTTC. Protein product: CSARPQVPREETQYF.

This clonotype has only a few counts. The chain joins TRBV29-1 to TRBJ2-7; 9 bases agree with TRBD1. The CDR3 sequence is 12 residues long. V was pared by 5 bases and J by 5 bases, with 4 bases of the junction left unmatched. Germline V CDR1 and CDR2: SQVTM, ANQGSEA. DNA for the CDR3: TGCAGCGTTCGGACAGGGGAGCACGAGCAGTACGTC. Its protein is CSVRTGEHEQYV.

The CDR3 nucleotides are TGTGCCATCAGTGTGGGACAGGGGGACCGTACCAAAAACATTCAGTACTTC. The encoded protein is CAISVGQGDRTKNIQYF. J is TRBJ2-4 and V is TRBV10-3; TRBD1 matches 11 bases. The CDR3 runs 17 residues. Germline V gene sequence: CDR1 ENHRY, CDR2 SYGVKD. V dropped 4 bases and J dropped 2; count of bases not matched to a gene: 7.

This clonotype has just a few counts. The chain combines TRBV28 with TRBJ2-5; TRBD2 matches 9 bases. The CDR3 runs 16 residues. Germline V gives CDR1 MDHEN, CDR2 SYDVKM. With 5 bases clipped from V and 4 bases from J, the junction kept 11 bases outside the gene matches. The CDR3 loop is CASSPGLAPRAETQYF. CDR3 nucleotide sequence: TGTGCCAGCAGTCCGGGACTAGCCCCGAGAGCAGAGACCCAGTACTTC.

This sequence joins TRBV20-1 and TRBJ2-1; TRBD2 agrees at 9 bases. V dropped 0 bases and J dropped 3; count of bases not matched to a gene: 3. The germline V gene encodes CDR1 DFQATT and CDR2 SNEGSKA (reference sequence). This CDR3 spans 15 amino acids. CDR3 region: CSARDQRGVYNEQFF. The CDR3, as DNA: TGCAGTGCTAGAGATCAGCGGGGGGTCTACAATGAGCAGTTCTTC.

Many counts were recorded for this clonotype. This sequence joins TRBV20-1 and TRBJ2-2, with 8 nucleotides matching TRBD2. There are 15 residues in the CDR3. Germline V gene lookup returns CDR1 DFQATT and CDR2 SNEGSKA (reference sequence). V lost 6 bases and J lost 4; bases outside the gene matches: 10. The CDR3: CSASSGTFFTGELFF. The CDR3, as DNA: TGCAGTGCCAGTAGCGGGACCTTTTTCACCGGGGAGCTGTTTTTT.

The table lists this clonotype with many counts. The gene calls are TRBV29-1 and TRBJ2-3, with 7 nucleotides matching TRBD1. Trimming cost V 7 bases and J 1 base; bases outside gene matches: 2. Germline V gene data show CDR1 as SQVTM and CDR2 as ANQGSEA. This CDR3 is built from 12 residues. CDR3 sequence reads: CSAQGGTDTQYF. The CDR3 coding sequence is TGCAGCGCCCAGGGGGGCACAGATACGCAGTATTTT.

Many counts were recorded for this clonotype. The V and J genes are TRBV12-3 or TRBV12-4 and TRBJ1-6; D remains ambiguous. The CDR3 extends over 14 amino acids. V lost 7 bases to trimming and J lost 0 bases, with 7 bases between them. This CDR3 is CASTSGSYNSPLHF. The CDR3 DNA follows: TGTGCCAGCACGTCCGGCTCCTATAATTCACCCCTCCACTTT.

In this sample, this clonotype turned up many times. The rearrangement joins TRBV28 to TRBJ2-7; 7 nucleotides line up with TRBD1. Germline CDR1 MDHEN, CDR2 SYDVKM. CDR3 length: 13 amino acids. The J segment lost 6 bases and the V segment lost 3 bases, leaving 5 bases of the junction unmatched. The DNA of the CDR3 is TGTGCCAGCAGTTTCGGAGCAGGGGGCGAGCAGTACGTC. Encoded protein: CASSFGAGGEQYV.

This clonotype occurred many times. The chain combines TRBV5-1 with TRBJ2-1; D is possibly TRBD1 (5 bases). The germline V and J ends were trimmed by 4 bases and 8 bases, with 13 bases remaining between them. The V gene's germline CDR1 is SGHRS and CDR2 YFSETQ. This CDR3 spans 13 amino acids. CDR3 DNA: TGCGCCAGCAGCGCCAAGCCCAGGGATGAGCAGTTCTTC. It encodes CASSAKPRDEQFF.

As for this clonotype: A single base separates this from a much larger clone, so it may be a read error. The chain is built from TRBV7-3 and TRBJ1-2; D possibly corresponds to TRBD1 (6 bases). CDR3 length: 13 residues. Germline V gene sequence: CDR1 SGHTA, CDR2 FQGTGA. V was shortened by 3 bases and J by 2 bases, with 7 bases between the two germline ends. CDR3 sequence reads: CASSFTGNYGYTF. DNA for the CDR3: TGTGCCAGCAGCTTTACAGGGAACTATGGCTACACCTTC.

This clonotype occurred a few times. CDR3 DNA: TGTGCCAGTAGTATAGGGACAGGTCTGGGCAATGAGCAGTTCTTC. This sequence encodes CASSIGTGLGNEQFF. The chain combines TRBV19 with TRBJ2-1; 7 bases are shared with TRBD1. The V gene's germline CDR1 is LNHDA and CDR2 SQIVND (reference sequence). J lost 6 bases, V lost 1 base, and 6 bases had no gene match. This CDR3 has 15 residues.

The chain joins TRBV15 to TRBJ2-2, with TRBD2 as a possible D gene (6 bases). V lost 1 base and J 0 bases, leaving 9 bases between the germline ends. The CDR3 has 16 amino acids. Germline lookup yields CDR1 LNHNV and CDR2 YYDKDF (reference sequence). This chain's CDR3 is CATSRGVAANTGELFF. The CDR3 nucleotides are TGTGCCACCAGCAGAGGGGTAGCGGCGAACACCGGGGAGCTGTTTTTT.

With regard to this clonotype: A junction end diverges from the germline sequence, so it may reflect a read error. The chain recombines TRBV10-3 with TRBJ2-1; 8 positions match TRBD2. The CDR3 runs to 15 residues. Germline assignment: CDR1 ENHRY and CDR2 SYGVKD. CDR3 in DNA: TGTGCCATCAGTGGGAGCGGGAGAGGAGGCAATAAGCAGTTCTTC. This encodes CAISGSGRGGNKQFF.

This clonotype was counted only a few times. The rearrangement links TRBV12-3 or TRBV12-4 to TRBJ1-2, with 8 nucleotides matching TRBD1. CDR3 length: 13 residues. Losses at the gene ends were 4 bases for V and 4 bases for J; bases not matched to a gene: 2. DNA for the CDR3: TGTGCCAGCAGTTGGGGGACAGGCTATGGCTACACCTTC. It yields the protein CASSWGTGYGYTF.

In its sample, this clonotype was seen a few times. In DNA, the CDR3 is TGTGCCATCAAGGCTAGCGGGAGTGTCTCCTACAATGAGCAGTTCTTC. Its protein product is CAIKASGSVSYNEQFF. The chain has TRBV10-3 and TRBJ2-1, with TRBD2 identical over 10 bases. J lost 0 bases, V lost 7 bases, and 6 bases had no gene match. The V gene's germline CDR1 is ENHRY and CDR2 SYGVKD. The CDR3 consists of 16 residues.

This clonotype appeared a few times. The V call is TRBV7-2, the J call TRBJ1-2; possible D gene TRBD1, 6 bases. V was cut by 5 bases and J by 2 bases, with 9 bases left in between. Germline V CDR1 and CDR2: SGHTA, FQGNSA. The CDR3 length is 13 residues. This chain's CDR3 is CASSDTGNYGYTF. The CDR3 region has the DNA TGTGCCAGCAGCGACACAGGGAACTATGGCTACACCTTC.

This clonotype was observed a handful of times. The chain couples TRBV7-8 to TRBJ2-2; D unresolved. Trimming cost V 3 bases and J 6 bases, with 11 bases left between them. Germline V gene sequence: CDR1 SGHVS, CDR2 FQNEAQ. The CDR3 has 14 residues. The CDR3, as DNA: TGTGCCAGCAGCTTTGGGCGGCAGGCCGGGGAGCTGTTTTTT. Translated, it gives CASSFGRQAGELFF.

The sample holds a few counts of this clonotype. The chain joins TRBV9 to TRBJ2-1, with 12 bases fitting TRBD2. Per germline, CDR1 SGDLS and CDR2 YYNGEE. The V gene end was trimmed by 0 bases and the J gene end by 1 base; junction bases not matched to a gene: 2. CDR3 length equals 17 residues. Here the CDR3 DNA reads TGTGCCAGCAGCGTAGTGACTAGCGGGAGTTCCTACAATGAGCAGTTCTTC. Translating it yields CASSVVTSGSSYNEQFF.

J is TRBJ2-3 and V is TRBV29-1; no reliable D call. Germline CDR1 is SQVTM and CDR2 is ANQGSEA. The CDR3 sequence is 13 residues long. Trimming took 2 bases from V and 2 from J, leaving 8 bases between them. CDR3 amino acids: CSVETQITDTQYF. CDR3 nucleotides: TGCAGCGTTGAAACGCAGATCACAGATACGCAGTATTTT.

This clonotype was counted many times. For the CDR3, the DNA is TGCAGTGCCATCCTGGAACCCGGCACAGATACGCAGTATTTT. Translated: CSAILEPGTDTQYF. The chain is built from TRBV20-1 and TRBJ2-3; D not certain. CDR3 length: 14 amino acids. Trimming left V 6 bases short and J 1 base short, with 14 bases between. From germline, CDR1 is DFQATT and CDR2 SNEGSKA (reference sequence).